The 30 T cell receptor beta chains below were found in one sample sequenced in a study of T-cell reconstitution after alpha-beta-depleted transplantation in children. Unique molecular identifiers were used to barcode this TCRbeta library. TCRdb re-called the PCR reads with MiXCR, one entry per CDR3 protein. This sample has hundreds of thousands of distinct CDR3 sequences, with around 16% found just once. The input for sequencing was PBMCs, mostly from graft donor cells, taken 360 days after TCRalphabeta/CD19-depleted stem cell transplant. These receptors all stem from a male patient aged 2-9 years who had a stem cell transplant for acute lymphoblastic leukemia, so the T cells may come from the graft donor.

The chain is built from TRBV14 and TRBJ1-2; D call uncertain. The CDR3 extends over 15 amino acids. V lost 1 base and J lost 2, with 11 bases in between. Germline V gene lookup returns CDR1 SGHDN and CDR2 FVKESK. The CDR3, as DNA: TGTGCCAGCAGCCAAGGTGTCGGACTGAACTATGGCTACACCTTC. Translating it yields CASSQGVGLNYGYTF.

This clonotype was seen more than once but under ten times. The V and J genes are TRBV27 and TRBJ2-7; 7 bases line up with TRBD2. Losses at the gene ends were 3 bases for V and 5 bases for J; bases not matched to a gene: 10. Germline loops: CDR1 MNHEY, CDR2 SMNVEV (reference sequence). CDR3 size: 15 residues. The chain's CDR3 is CASSFWGGPSHEQYF. The CDR3 bases are TGTGCCAGCAGTTTCTGGGGAGGGCCGAGCCACGAGCAGTACTTC.

This clonotype was counted between two and nine times. The CDR3 spells CASSLGGGQKNIQYF. The CDR3 DNA follows: TGTGCCAGCAGCTTAGGGGGGGGACAAAAAAACATTCAGTACTTC. V gene TRBV7-8 combines with J gene TRBJ2-4; the D gene is possibly TRBD2 (7 bases). V dropped 1 base and J dropped 4 bases, with 11 bases sitting between them. CDR3 size: 15 residues. Germline V CDR1 and CDR2: SGHVS, FQNEAQ.

This clonotype appeared many times. This chain connects TRBV20-1 to TRBJ2-7; a weak D match, TRBD2 (5 bases). Trimming cost V 1 base and J 4 bases, with 17 bases left between them. Per germline, CDR1 DFQATT and CDR2 SNEGSKA (reference sequence). CDR3 size: 15 residues. CDR3 DNA sequence: TGCAGTGCTAGAGCCCCGACGGGGAGCCATTACGAGCAGTACTTC. It is translated as CSARAPTGSHYEQYF.

This sequence joins TRBV12-3 or TRBV12-4 and TRBJ2-3; 7 bases align to TRBD2. J was trimmed by 1 base and V by 7 bases; bases with no gene match: 5. The CDR3 is made up of 14 amino acids. The CDR3 reads CASNAGVGTDTQYF. The CDR3, as DNA: TGTGCCAGCAACGCGGGAGTTGGCACAGATACGCAGTATTTT.

The V gene is TRBV2, the J gene TRBJ2-5, with a weak D call TRBD2 (6 bases). Germline loops: CDR1 SNHLY, CDR2 FYNNEI. The CDR3 is 13 residues long. V was shortened by 7 bases and J by 0 bases, with 9 bases between the two germline ends. This CDR3 is CASKGDYQETQYF. The DNA of the CDR3 is TGTGCCAGCAAAGGGGACTACCAAGAGACCCAGTACTTC. Based on the CDR3 plus reference TRBV2 and TRBJ2-5, the full variable domain is EPEVTQTPSHQVTQMGQEVILRCVPISNHLYFYWYRQILGQKVEFLVSFYNNEISEKSEIFDDQFSVERPDGSNFTLKIRSTKLEDSAMYFCASKGDYQETQYFGPGTRLLVL.

This clonotype was seen ten or more times. V and J are TRBV3-1 and TRBJ2-3; D is unresolved. Per germline, CDR1 LGHDT and CDR2 YNNKEL (reference sequence). The CDR3 extends over 18 amino acids. The V and J ends lost 0 bases and 0 bases respectively, with 16 bases between them. CDR3 bases: TGTGCCAGCAGCCAAGATCAAATCGACTTCTCTAGCACAGATACGCAGTATTTT. Encoded protein: CASSQDQIDFSSTDTQYF.

The chain carries TRBV6-2 or TRBV6-3 and TRBJ2-5; maybe TRBD1 (6 bases). The CDR3 has 15 amino acids. The V and J ends lost 5 bases and 5 bases respectively, with 18 bases between them. Per the germline V gene, CDR1 is MNHEY and CDR2 is SVGEGT. The CDR3 DNA is TGTGCCAGCAGTCGGCCCGGTTCAGGGGACGAGACCCAGTACTTC. Its protein is CASSRPGSGDETQYF.

The chain has TRBV5-5 and TRBJ2-1; 9 nucleotides agree with TRBD2. The V gene's germline CDR1 is SGHKS and CDR2 YYEKEE (reference sequence). The trim removed 3 bases at V and 6 bases at J, leaving 4 bases unmatched. The length of the CDR3 is 14 residues. Here the CDR3 reads CASSYPTSGNEQFF. Here the CDR3 DNA reads TGTGCCAGCAGCTACCCGACTAGCGGCAATGAGCAGTTCTTC.

This clonotype was recorded a few times. J is TRBJ2-7 and V is TRBV7-6; 9 bases align to TRBD2. This CDR3 region has 15 residues. V lost 1 base, J lost 6 bases, and 7 bases stayed unmatched. CDR1 and CDR2 from the germline V gene are SGHVS and FNYEAQ. The CDR3 region has the DNA TGTGCCAGCAGCTTAGGTAGCGGGAGCTCCGGCGAGCAGTACTTC. The encoded protein is CASSLGSGSSGEQYF.

Only a few counts were recorded for this clonotype. The chain links TRBV7-9 to TRBJ2-1; TRBD2 is a possible D gene (5 bases). The CDR3 length is 17 residues. The germline V and J ends were trimmed by 4 bases and 0 bases, with 16 bases remaining between them. Germline V gene lookup returns CDR1 SEHNR and CDR2 FQNEAQ (reference sequence). The CDR3 DNA is TGTGCCAGCAGCTACACCCCCGGACTCCTCTCCTACAATGAGCAGTTCTTC. The encoded protein is CASSYTPGLLSYNEQFF. The entire variable domain, with the rest obtained from reference TRBV7-9 and TRBJ2-1, is as follows: DTGVSQNPRHKITKRGQNVTFRCDPISEHNRLYWYRQTLGQGPEFLTYFQNEAQLEKSRLLSDRFSAERPKGSFSTLEIQRTEQGDSAMYLCASSYTPGLLSYNEQFFGPGTRLTVL.

The J gene is TRBJ2-5, the V gene TRBV2; no clear D gene. The germline gives CDR1 SNHLY, CDR2 FYNNEI. There are 18 residues in the CDR3. The V and J ends lost 6 bases and 0 bases respectively, with 23 bases between them. This CDR3 reads CASSPGRLQDWYQETQYF. CDR3 coding DNA: TGTGCCAGCAGCCCAGGACGGTTACAAGATTGGTACCAAGAGACCCAGTACTTC.

This clonotype was seen a few times. The chain has TRBV5-6 and TRBJ1-2, with 7 bases that match TRBD1. Germline V lookup: CDR1 SGHDT, CDR2 YYEEEE. The V segment lost 4 bases and the J segment 3 bases; nucleotides outside the gene matches: 6. This CDR3 is 14 amino acids long. The CDR3 nucleotides are TGTGCCAGCAGCCGACAGGGCACGGACTATGGCTACACCTTC. It is translated as CASSRQGTDYGYTF. The whole variable domain, filled in from reference TRBV5-6 and TRBJ1-2, reads DAGVTQSPTHLIKTRGQQVTLRCSPKSGHDTVSWYQQALGQGPQFIFQYYEEEERQRGNFPDRFSGHQFPNYSSELNVNALLLGDSALYLCASSRQGTDYGYTFGSGTRLTVV.

The table lists this clonotype with a few counts. The gene calls are TRBV20-1 and TRBJ1-1; D gene unclear. Per the germline V gene, CDR1 is DFQATT and CDR2 is SNEGSKA (reference sequence). This CDR3 is built from 12 residues. Trimming pared 4 bases from V and 6 bases from J, leaving 12 bases between. CDR3 loop: CSATSGPAEAFF. The CDR3 DNA reads TGCAGTGCTACGTCCGGACCCGCTGAAGCTTTCTTT.

This clonotype has at least ten counts. The genes are TRBV28 and TRBJ1-1; D possibly corresponds to TRBD1 (5 bases). Germline V lookup: CDR1 MDHEN, CDR2 SYDVKM. The CDR3 length is 15 residues. Trimming shortened V by 6 bases and J by 2 bases, and 16 bases separated the two germline ends. The CDR3 DNA reads TGTGCCAGCAGGGAAACGGGACGGAGAAACACTGAAGCTTTCTTT. Translating it yields CASRETGRRNTEAFF.

This clonotype has a handful of counts. The V and J genes are TRBV5-1 and TRBJ2-7, with D possibly matching TRBD2 (5 bases). This CDR3 spans 23 amino acids. V was shortened by 5 bases and J by 3 bases, with 42 bases between the two germline ends. The germline CDR1 and CDR2 sequences are SGHRS and YFSETQ. The CDR3 here is CASSFGFYSGLTNYPYEDYEQYF. CDR3 sequence (DNA): TGCGCCAGCAGTTTTGGTTTTTACTCAGGACTTACGAACTACCCGTACGAAGACTACGAGCAGTACTTC.

This clonotype has a handful of counts. The CDR3 DNA is TGTGCCAGTAGTATGCGGGGGGCGCTCAATGAGCAGTTCTTC. It translates to CASSMRGALNEQFF. The J gene is TRBJ2-1, the V gene TRBV19, with 8 positions matching TRBD2. The CDR3 sequence is 14 residues long. Per germline, CDR1 LNHDA and CDR2 SQIVND (reference sequence). Trimming at V came to 3 bases and at J to 6 bases, leaving 4 bases not matched to a gene.

This clonotype was recorded at least ten times. The gene calls are TRBV4-1 and TRBJ2-3; D is possibly TRBD1 or TRBD2 (5 bases each). The CDR3 is 16 residues long. Germline V gene sequence: CDR1 MGHRA, CDR2 YSYEKL. V was clipped by 3 bases and J by 6 bases, with 19 bases between them. DNA of the CDR3: TGCGCCAGCAGCCACGACCCGGGGCCCCGCAGGGATACGCAGTATTTT. It specifies CASSHDPGPRRDTQYF.

The chain joins TRBV29-1 to TRBJ2-7; 7 nucleotides match TRBD1. Germline lookup yields CDR1 SQVTM and CDR2 ANQGSEA. V gave up 5 bases and J gave up 2 bases; unmatched junction bases: 9. CDR3 length: 14 amino acids. CDR3 sequence (DNA): TGCAGCGTTACCCGTGACAGGGCCCCCTACGAGCAGTACTTC. It yields the protein CSVTRDRAPYEQYF.

There are many counts of this clonotype. The gene calls are TRBV6-5 and TRBJ2-7; D remains unclear. The length of the CDR3 is 11 residues. V was cut by 3 bases and J by 3 bases, with 3 bases left in between. The germline V gene has CDR1 MNHEY and CDR2 SVGAGI. CDR3 coding DNA: TGTGCCAGCAGTTATCGCTACGAGCAGTACTTC. This encodes CASSYRYEQYF.

This clonotype was seen many times. The rearrangement joins TRBV7-2 to TRBJ2-1; 7 positions agree with TRBD2. The CDR3 covers 15 residues. In germline, CDR1 is SGHTA, CDR2 FQGNSA. J was trimmed by 5 bases and V by 2 bases; bases with no gene match: 6. The CDR3 DNA is TGTGCCAGCAGCTTAATGTGGGGGGGTAACAATGAGCAGTTCTTC. Amino acids: CASSLMWGGNNEQFF.

There are many counts of this clonotype. The genes are TRBV5-1 and TRBJ2-7; D remains ambiguous. In germline, CDR1 is SGHRS, CDR2 YFSETQ. The CDR3 contains 15 residues. The ends were cut back, 2 bases at V and 0 bases at J, with 12 bases in the middle. The CDR3 reads CASSFWLPDSYEQYF. CDR3 DNA sequence: TGCGCCAGCAGCTTTTGGTTACCTGACTCCTACGAGCAGTACTTC. Together with reference TRBV5-1 and TRBJ2-7, the CDR3 gives the full variable domain: KAGVTQTPRYLIKTRGQQVTLSCSPISGHRSVSWYQQTPGQGLQFLFEYFSETQRNKGNFPGRFSGRQFSNSRSEMNVSTLELGDSALYLCASSFWLPDSYEQYFGPGTRLTVT.

The J gene is TRBJ1-4, the V gene TRBV4-2; D is undetermined. Trimming left V 2 bases short and J 7 bases short, with 14 bases between. The germline V gene has CDR1 LGHNA and CDR2 YNFKEQ. This CDR3 region has 15 residues. This chain's CDR3 is CASSQTRDAGEKLFF. In nucleotides, the CDR3 is TGTGCCAGCAGCCAAACCCGGGATGCGGGTGAAAAACTGTTTTTT.

The V and J genes are TRBV4-3 and TRBJ1-1; TRBD1 might be the D (6 bases). The CDR3 runs 15 residues. The germline gives CDR1 LGHNA, CDR2 YSLEER. V was pared by 5 bases and J by 1 base, with 14 bases between. The CDR3 sequence: CASSYGGQPNTEAFF. CDR3 in DNA: TGCGCCAGCAGCTATGGAGGACAGCCGAACACTGAAGCTTTCTTT.

The gene calls are TRBV5-1 and TRBJ1-1; the D gene is possibly TRBD1 (6 bases). CDR3 length: 15 residues. Germline values: CDR1 SGHRS, CDR2 YFSETQ. With 0 bases removed from V and 5 bases from J, the gap between germline ends came to 14 bases. The CDR3 DNA reads as TGCGCCAGCAGCTTGGAGCAGGGGTTGCGGACTGAAGCTTTCTTT. It specifies CASSLEQGLRTEAFF.

V gene TRBV24-1 combines with J gene TRBJ2-7; D not resolved. This CDR3 region has 17 residues. The germline V gene encodes CDR1 KGHDR and CDR2 SFDVKD. The V and J ends lost 1 base and 4 bases respectively, with 19 bases between them. CDR3 in amino acids: CATSDLTPAGLTYEQYF. The CDR3 bases are TGTGCCACCAGTGATTTAACCCCAGCAGGTCTGACGTACGAGCAGTACTTC.

V usage is TRBV6-2 or TRBV6-3 and J usage is TRBJ2-4, with D unresolved. Trimming stripped 0 bases from V and 5 bases from J, with 2 bases between. The germline V gene encodes CDR1 MNHEY and CDR2 SVGEGT. The CDR3 runs 12 residues. DNA of the CDR3: TGTGCCAGCAGTTACTCGGAAAACATTCAGTACTTC. As protein: CASSYSENIQYF.

The chain has TRBV20-1 and TRBJ2-7; 8 positions match TRBD2. V was clipped by 6 bases and J by 3 bases; unmatched bases: 10. The germline V gene encodes CDR1 DFQATT and CDR2 SNEGSKA (reference sequence). The CDR3 sequence is 14 residues long. In nucleotides, the CDR3 is TGCAGTGCCGGGGGGGTGCGGGCCGACTACGAGCAGTACTTC. This sequence encodes CSAGGVRADYEQYF.

This clonotype was counted ten times or more. The rearrangement joins TRBV4-1 to TRBJ2-1; 10 bases are a match to TRBD2. CDR1 is MGHRA and CDR2 is YSYEKL in the germline V gene. V trimming: 7 bases; J trimming: 5 bases; junction bases outside the gene matches: 8. The CDR3 runs 15 residues. The CDR3 DNA reads TGCGCCAGCAAACTAGCGGGATGGGGGCACAATGAGCAGTTCTTC. Its translation is CASKLAGWGHNEQFF.

This clonotype has a count of ten or more. This rearrangement joins TRBV4-3 to TRBJ2-1; 9 bases map to TRBD2. The V and J ends lost 1 base and 10 bases, in that order; junction bases with no gene match: 11. Germline V CDR1 and CDR2: LGHNA, YSLEER. This CDR3 has 16 residues. The DNA of the CDR3 is TGCGCCAGCAGCCAAGGCGCTAGCGGGAAGTGGAGGGAGCAGTTCTTC. It encodes CASSQGASGKWREQFF.